This TCR beta chain was captured by sequencing in a study of shared clonotypes between healthy human individuals. With respect to this clone: Its antigen remains unidentified.

Study observations and caveats: Few donors restricted represented genetic and exposure-history diversity.

Genomic DNA (from each subset) was split evenly across several immunoSEQ plates. Each PCR replicate from the sorted subsets contained around 0.2 ug DNA, which is about 31,000 T cell genomes. Libraries were prepared by immunoSEQ multiplex PCR; TCRdb keeps only in-frame clonotypes and omits some of them. The data contain 2 million to 2.5 million clones, over 85% of them seen just once; the ten biggest clones take up about 0.41%. This CDR3 spans 14 amino acids. Trimming left V 2 bases short and J 5 bases short, with 10 bases between. Germline V gene sequence: CDR1 MNHNY, CDR2 SVGAGI (reference sequence).

Sequencing input: naive CD4+ T cells from PBMCs. As to subset: CD45RA+ positively selected. The receptor was isolated from a man between 18 and 35 years old in good health. Some clones in this sample may be carry-over from other donors' samples. This chain joins TRBV6-6 and TRBJ2-1; unclear D gene. CDR3: CASSYEWNNNEQFF. The CDR3 DNA sequence: TGTGCCAGCAGTTACGAGTGGAATAACAATGAGCAGTTCTTC.